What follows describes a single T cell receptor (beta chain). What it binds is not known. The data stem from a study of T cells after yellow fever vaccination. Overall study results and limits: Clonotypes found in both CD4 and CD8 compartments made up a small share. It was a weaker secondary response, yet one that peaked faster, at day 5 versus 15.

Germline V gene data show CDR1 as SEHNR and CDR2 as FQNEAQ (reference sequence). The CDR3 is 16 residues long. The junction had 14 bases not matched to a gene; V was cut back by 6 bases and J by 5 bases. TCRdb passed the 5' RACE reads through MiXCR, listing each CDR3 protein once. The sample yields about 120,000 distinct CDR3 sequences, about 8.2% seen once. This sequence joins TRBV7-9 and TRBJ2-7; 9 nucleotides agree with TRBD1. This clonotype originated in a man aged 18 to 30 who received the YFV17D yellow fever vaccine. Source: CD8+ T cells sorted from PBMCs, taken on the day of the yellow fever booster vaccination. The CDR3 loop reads CASRHEQGAAGDEQYF. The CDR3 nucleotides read TGTGCCAGCAGACACGAACAGGGGGCGGCTGGCGACGAGCAGTACTTC.